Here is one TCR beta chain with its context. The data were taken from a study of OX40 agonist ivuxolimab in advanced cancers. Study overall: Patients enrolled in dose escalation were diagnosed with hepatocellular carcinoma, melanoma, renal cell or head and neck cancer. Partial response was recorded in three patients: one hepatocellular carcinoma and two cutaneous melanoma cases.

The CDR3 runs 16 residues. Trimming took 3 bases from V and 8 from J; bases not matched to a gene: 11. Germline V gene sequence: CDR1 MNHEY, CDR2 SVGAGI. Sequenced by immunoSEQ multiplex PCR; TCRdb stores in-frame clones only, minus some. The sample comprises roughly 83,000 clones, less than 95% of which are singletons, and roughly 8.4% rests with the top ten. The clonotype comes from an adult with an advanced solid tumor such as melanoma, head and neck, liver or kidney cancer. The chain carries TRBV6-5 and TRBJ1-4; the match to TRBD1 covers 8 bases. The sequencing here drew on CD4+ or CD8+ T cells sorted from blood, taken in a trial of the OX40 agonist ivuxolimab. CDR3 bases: TGTGCCAGCAGTTATCTTACAGGGGGAGTGGGCGAAAAACTGTTTTTT. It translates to CASSYLTGGVGEKLFF.